Many counts were recorded for the clone carrying this T cell receptor (beta chain). The antigen remains unidentified. From RNA transcripts, TCR beta CDR3 regions were amplified. In the first-round RT-PCR of the TCR CDR3, the HTBI primer set was used. Via MiXCR, TCRdb re-called the multiplex PCR reads, giving one row per CDR3 protein. The data show 450,000 to 500,000 distinct CDR3 sequences, approximately 23% seen once. The CDR3 has 14 residues. Germline CDR1 is LNHDA and CDR2 is SQIVND (reference sequence). Trimming at V came to 5 bases and at J to 4 bases, leaving 7 bases not matched to a gene. The sample originates from a study of T cells in Graves' hyperthyroidism and ophthalmopathy. Study-level points and caveats: Through a model of 13 V-J features, ophthalmopathy was separated from stable hyperthyroidism. Clonotypes that were expanded in thyroid above 0.001 mostly appeared in blood too.

This TCR was sampled from an older woman with Graves' ophthalmopathy. The chain carries TRBV19 and TRBJ1-2; 7 nucleotides agree with TRBD1. The sequencing input was blood. The DNA of the CDR3 is TGTGCCAGTAGTGATTCCTGGGACAGCTATGGCTACACCTTC. It is translated as CASSDSWDSYGYTF.